This TCR beta chain emerged from a study of CD8+CD57+ T cells in acquired aplastic anemia. Study at large: Across the sorted CD4+ and CD8+ cells, DNA amounts averaged 3.2 ug.

Germline assignment: CDR1 SQVTM and CDR2 ANQGSEA. This CDR3 spans 10 amino acids. V shed 3 bases and J shed 8 bases, with 7 bases lying between them. The study profiled TCR beta VDJ and CDR3 using genomic DNA as template. Each CDR3 protein is one row after TCRdb ran MiXCR on the reads. The data show some 190,000 distinct CDR3 sequences, approximately 46% seen once. The V gene is TRBV29-1, the J gene TRBJ2-5, with D perhaps matching TRBD1 (5 bases). Sample: sorted CD4+, CD8+, or CD8+CD57+ T cells (not recorded which) from PBMCs. The TCR was taken from a human donor in good health. CDR3 amino acids: CSVDRATQYF. In DNA form, the CDR3 reads TGCAGCGTTGACAGGGCAACCCAGTACTTC.